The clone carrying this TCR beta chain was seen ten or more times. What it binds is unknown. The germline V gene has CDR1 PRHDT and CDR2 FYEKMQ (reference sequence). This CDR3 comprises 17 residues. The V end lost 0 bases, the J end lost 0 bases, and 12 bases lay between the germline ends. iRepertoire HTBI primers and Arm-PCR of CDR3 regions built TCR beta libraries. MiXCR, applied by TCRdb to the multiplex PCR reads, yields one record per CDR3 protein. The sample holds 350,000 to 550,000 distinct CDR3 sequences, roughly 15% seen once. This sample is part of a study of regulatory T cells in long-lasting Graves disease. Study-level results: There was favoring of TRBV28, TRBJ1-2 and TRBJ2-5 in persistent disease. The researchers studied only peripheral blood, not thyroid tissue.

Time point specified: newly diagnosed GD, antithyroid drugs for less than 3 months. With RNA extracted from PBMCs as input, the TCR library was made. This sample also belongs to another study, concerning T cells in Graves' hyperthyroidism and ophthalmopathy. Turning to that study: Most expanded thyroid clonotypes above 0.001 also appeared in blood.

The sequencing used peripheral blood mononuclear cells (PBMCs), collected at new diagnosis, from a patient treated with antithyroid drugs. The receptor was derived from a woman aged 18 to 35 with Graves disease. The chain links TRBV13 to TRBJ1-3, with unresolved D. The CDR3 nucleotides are TGTGCCAGCAGCTTAGGTGAAGTGCGGCTCTCTGGAAACACCATATATTTT. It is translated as CASSLGEVRLSGNTIYF. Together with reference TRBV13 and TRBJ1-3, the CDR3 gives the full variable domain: AAGVIQSPRHLIKEKRETATLKCYPIPRHDTVYWYQQGPGQDPQFLISFYEKMQSDKGSIPDRFSAQQFSDYHSELNMSSLELGDSALYFCASSLGEVRLSGNTIYFGEGSWLTVV.